This TCR beta chain was identified during a study of T cell responses to AZD1222 COVID-19 vaccine. Study-wide points: Repertoires were obtained only post-peak T cell response.

On this clone itself: Its antigen is not known.

The protocol was immunoSEQ multiplex PCR, while the TCRdb copy is restricted to in-frame clones and leaves out a portion. The profile shows about 140,000 clones, under 90% of them singletons. The TCR sequence derives from an adult who received the AZD1222 COVID-19 vaccine. The source was peripheral blood, collected 28 days after the second AZD1222 dose.

CDR3: CASSYAYEQYF. The CDR3, as DNA: TGTGCCAGCAGTTATGCATACGAGCAGTACTTC. This chain joins TRBV6-6 and TRBJ2-7, with D unclear. V was trimmed by 3 bases and J by 4 bases, leaving 4 bases between them. The CDR3 is made up of 11 amino acids. The germline CDR1 and CDR2 sequences are MNHNY and SVGAGI (reference sequence).